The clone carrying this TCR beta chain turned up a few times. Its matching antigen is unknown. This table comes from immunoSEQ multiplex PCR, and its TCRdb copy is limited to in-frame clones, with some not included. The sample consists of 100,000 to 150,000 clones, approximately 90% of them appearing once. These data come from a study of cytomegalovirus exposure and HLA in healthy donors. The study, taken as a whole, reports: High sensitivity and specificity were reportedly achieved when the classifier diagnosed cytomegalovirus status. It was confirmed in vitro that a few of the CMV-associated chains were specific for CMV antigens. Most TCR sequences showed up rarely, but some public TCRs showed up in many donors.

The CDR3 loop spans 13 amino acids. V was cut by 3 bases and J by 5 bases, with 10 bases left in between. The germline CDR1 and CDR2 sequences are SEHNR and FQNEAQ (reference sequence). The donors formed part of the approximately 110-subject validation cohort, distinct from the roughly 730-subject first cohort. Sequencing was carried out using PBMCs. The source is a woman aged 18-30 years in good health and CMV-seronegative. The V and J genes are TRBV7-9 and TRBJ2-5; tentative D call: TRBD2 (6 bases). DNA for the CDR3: TGTGCCAGCAGCTTTGGGGGGAGTGAGACCCAGTACTTC. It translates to CASSFGGSETQYF. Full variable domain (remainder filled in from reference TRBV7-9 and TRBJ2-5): DTGVSQNPRHKITKRGQNVTFRCDPISEHNRLYWYRQTLGQGPEFLTYFQNEAQLEKSRLLSDRFSAERPKGSFSTLEIQRTEQGDSAMYLCASSFGGSETQYFGPGTRLLVL.